This T cell receptor (beta chain) was obtained from a study of blood T cell repertoires in COVID-19. Per germline, CDR1 LNHDA and CDR2 SQIVND (reference sequence). This CDR3 contains 12 residues. V lost 7 bases and J 4 bases, leaving 8 bases between the germline ends. Sequenced by immunoSEQ multiplex PCR; TCRdb stores in-frame clones only, minus some. The profile shows approximately 310,000 clones, about 89% of them singletons. The chain carries TRBV19 and TRBJ2-1; weak D call: TRBD2 (5 bases). The sequence was collected from a woman between 50 and 59 years old who had recovered from COVID-19. Sequencing input: peripheral blood. The CDR3 spells CASNGLYNEQFF. In DNA, the CDR3 is TGTGCCAGTAACGGACTTTACAATGAGCAGTTCTTC.